What follows describes a single TCR beta chain. The antigen it binds to is not known. One base away there is no much larger clone; base qualities are not given. This record belongs to a study of T cell responses to AZD1222 COVID-19 vaccine (dated by TCRdb to the early 2020s). Study-wide context: Because spike-specific TCR depth and breadth did not differ between the two schedules, AZD1222 recipients who got a second dose at roughly 4 weeks were pooled with those who got a second dose at roughly 12 weeks. A total of approximately 240 trial participants underwent TCR sequencing, of whom roughly 210 had received two doses of AZD1222 and around 26 had received two doses of the MenACWY control vaccine. Trial participants were enrolled by age into subgroups of 18-55, 56-69 and 70-plus years, and roughly 160, 29 and 62 TCR-sequenced participants, respectively, were included in these subgroups. On the study overall, not on this receptor specifically: Conclusions about previously exposed vaccinees are limited, since just a handful of AZD1222 recipients were seropositive for SARS-CoV-2 at baseline. The whole spike protein was spanned by vaccine-associated CD4 TCRs, and dominant responses were seen in regions 160-218 and 743-854. After two AZD1222 doses, both the breadth and the depth of spike-specific TCRs were significantly higher than at day 0 and than in MenACWY recipients. Most participants were white British and females outnumbered males, and the authors suggested that clonal diversity may have been underestimated. No day 14 peak-response samples were available, so repertoires were characterized only after the peak T cell response. Epitopes outside the regions mutated in the B.1.351 and B.1.1.7 variants were reportedly recognized by nearly half of the unique spike-specific TCRs. In the small 56-69-year group, the increase in depth fell short of significance, most likely because of low power.

The time point label here, explained by the study, means: baseline before first vaccination. The vaccinee samples were drawn from two UK trials, COV001 and COV002, one of which was a single-blind randomized controlled phase 2/3 trial testing AZD1222 (ChAdOx1 nCoV-19) in healthy adults. Trial participant PBMC samples were collected at day 0 and day 28 after the second dose for TCRbeta chain sequencing. The CDR3 regions of human TCRbeta chains were analyzed by immunosequencing. The paper's data handling went like this. Repertoire TCRs were checked for matches against a reference library of SARS-CoV-2-specific TCRs that had been generated using the MIRA antigen-specificity platform. Breadth meant the fraction of unique TCRs that were SARS-CoV-2-associated, whereas depth meant the fraction of total T cells that were SARS-CoV-2-associated. Using the MIRA data, every spike-specific TCR was mapped to the spike region that the TCR reacted to and assigned to either a CD4 or a CD8 class. Log10-transformed breadth and depth values were compared by one-way ANOVA with Sidak's multiple comparisons tests. TCRdb holds this immuneACCESS table with in-frame rearrangements only. Some clones are missing; in checked studies, unresolved V genes explain under half, and the rest has no known cause. That table supplies the V and J calls and clone size; D and trimming were determined from the DNA. This sample lists roughly 160,000 clones; roughly nine tenths were detected once. The ten most abundant clones make up approximately 1.9% of the sample.

The CDR3 has 18 amino acids, counting the end cysteine and phenylalanine. CDR3 DNA is the only sequence kept; it has 54 bases, read in frame from the first base. Per the germline V gene (reference sequence), LGHDT is the CDR1 and YNNKEL is the CDR2. V sheds 1 base and J sheds 7 bases, leaving 23 bases between their ends. This receptor was obtained from an adult in good health. The specimen comprised peripheral blood, sampled on day 0 of AZD1222 vaccination. The rearrangement joined TRBV3-1 (or the pseudogene TRBV3-2) to TRBJ2-1; no confident D gene assignment can be made. The nucleotides are TGTGCCAGCAGCCAAGTTCCTCTGCGAATATGGTGTATAAATGAGCAGTTCTTC. Translated, it gives CASSQVPLRIWCINEQFF.